The 26 T cell receptor beta chains presented below share a single source sample, sequenced in a study of Graves' ophthalmopathy and Graves' hyperthyroidism. RNA transcripts were the template, and TCR beta CDR3 regions were amplified from them. Amplification began with first-round RT-PCR using HTBI primers, then second-round multiplex PCR was performed. TCRdb re-derived calls from the multiplex PCR reads in MiXCR, one entry per CDR3 protein. The sample contains about 1.1 million distinct CDR3 sequences, about two fifths of which appear only once. Material for sequencing was peripheral blood or thyroid tissue (not recorded which). The receptors come from an adult man with Graves' hyperthyroidism.

This clonotype has only a few counts. The chain uses TRBV12-3 or TRBV12-4 and TRBJ1-5, with D tentatively TRBD1 (5 bases). V was shortened by 5 bases and J by 2 bases, with 13 bases between the two germline ends. The CDR3 runs 15 residues. CDR3 amino acids: CASSGDVLGNQPQHF. Here the CDR3 DNA reads TGTGCCAGCAGTGGGGACGTCCTGGGCAATCAGCCCCAGCATTTT.

V usage is TRBV12-3 or TRBV12-4 and J usage is TRBJ1-5; D may be TRBD1 (5 bases). V lost 4 bases and J lost 4, with 14 bases in between. The CDR3 length is 15 residues. CDR3 sequence (DNA): TGTGCCAGCAGTTCGGCGGGGGGGGAGAATCAGCCCCAGCATTTT. Protein: CASSSAGGENQPQHF.

This clonotype was seen a handful of times. The rearrangement uses TRBV5-6 and TRBJ2-5, with D maybe TRBD1 (6 bases). Germline-derived CDR1 and CDR2 are SGHDT and YYEEEE. V shed 2 bases and J shed 8 bases, with 22 bases lying between them. This CDR3 spans 16 amino acids. In DNA, the CDR3 is TGTGCCAGCAGCTTCGGATTGACAGGCACACAAGGTACCCAGTACTTC. Translated, it gives CASSFGLTGTQGTQYF. The full variable domain, its missing parts supplied by reference TRBV5-6 and TRBJ2-5, is DAGVTQSPTHLIKTRGQQVTLRCSPKSGHDTVSWYQQALGQGPQFIFQYYEEEERQRGNFPDRFSGHQFPNYSSELNVNALLLGDSALYLCASSFGLTGTQGTQYFGPGTRLLVL.

This clonotype has a single count. The junction and the germline gene differ at one end; a read error may be behind it. In DNA form, the CDR3 reads TGTGCCACCAGCAGAGGGGGGGGGCGAGGACACACTGGAGCTTTCTTT. It translates to CATSRGGGRGHTGAFF. The chain uses TRBV15 and TRBJ1-1; D may be TRBD1 (6 bases). The CDR3 runs 16 residues. The germline CDR1 and CDR2 sequences are LNHNV and YYDKDF (reference sequence).

This clonotype was found many times. This chain connects TRBV6-6 to TRBJ1-6; 9 bases agree with TRBD1. Germline assignment: CDR1 MNHNY and CDR2 SVGAGI (reference sequence). J was trimmed by 9 bases and V by 8 bases; bases with no gene match: 8. The CDR3 covers 14 residues. The CDR3 loop is CASGIQGAGSPLHF. The DNA for the CDR3 is TGTGCCAGCGGGATACAGGGGGCAGGTTCACCCCTCCACTTT.

The rearrangement links TRBV30 to TRBJ1-1, with a tentative D call TRBD1 (5 bases). The CDR3 runs to 12 residues. CDR1 and CDR2 from the germline V gene are GTSNPN and SVGIG (reference sequence). V lost 4 bases and J 2 bases, leaving 8 bases between the germline ends. For the CDR3, the DNA is TGTGCCTGGAAACAGGCTAACACTGAAGCTTTCTTT. It is translated as CAWKQANTEAFF.

Ten or more counts support this clonotype. The chain uses TRBV20-1 and TRBJ1-2; 8 nucleotides line up with TRBD1. CDR1 is DFQATT, CDR2 SNEGSKA, per germline (reference sequence). The CDR3 totals 15 residues. V lost 5 bases, J lost 2 bases, and 10 bases stayed unmatched. CDR3 sequence: CSAWDRNRRNYGYTF. DNA for the CDR3: TGCAGTGCTTGGGACAGGAACAGACGCAACTATGGCTACACCTTC.

The chain joins TRBV29-1 to TRBJ1-5; D unresolved. The V and J ends lost 8 bases and 7 bases respectively, with 15 bases between them. CDR3 length: 12 residues. The germline V gene has CDR1 SQVTM and CDR2 ANQGSEA. The DNA for the CDR3 is TGCAGCTTGCATGGGCCCGGACAGCCCCAGCATTTT. Its protein is CSLHGPGQPQHF.

This clonotype was recorded many times. This chain connects TRBV29-1 to TRBJ2-2; D possibly corresponds to TRBD2 (5 bases). The V gene's germline CDR1 is SQVTM and CDR2 ANQGSEA. V lost 0 bases to trimming and J lost 7 bases, with 9 bases between them. The CDR3 has 13 residues. The CDR3 sequence: CSVEDLTIGELFF. Written as DNA, the CDR3 is TGCAGCGTTGAAGATTTGACTATCGGGGAGCTGTTTTTT.

The CDR3 loop is CASSFRGQGFVSGENTEAFF. The CDR3 DNA reads TGTGCCAGCAGTTTCCGGGGACAGGGGTTTGTGTCGGGCGAGAACACTGAAGCTTTCTTT. This chain connects TRBV12-3 or TRBV12-4 to TRBJ1-1; TRBD1 aligns across 10 bases. This CDR3 region has 20 residues. The V gene end was trimmed by 3 bases and the J gene end by 1 base; junction bases not matched to a gene: 17.

This clonotype was seen ten or more times. The J gene is TRBJ1-2, the V gene TRBV6-6; possible D gene TRBD1, 5 bases. Per germline, CDR1 MNHNY and CDR2 SVGAGI (reference sequence). The V end lost 2 bases, the J end lost 1 base, and 8 bases lay between the germline ends. The CDR3 is made up of 14 amino acids. CDR3 loop: CASSYRDFNYGYTF. The CDR3 nucleotides read TGTGCCAGCAGTTACCGGGACTTTAACTATGGCTACACCTTC.

Comments on this clonotype: A junction boundary mismatches the germline segment, possibly from a read error. This chain connects TRBV7-2 to TRBJ1-4, with TRBD1 matching over 7 bases. This CDR3 is built from 12 residues. CDR1 and CDR2 (germline): SGHTA, FQGNSA. CDR3 in amino acids: CASSQVAGTVFF. The CDR3 region has the DNA TGCGCCAGCAGCCAAGTCGCAGGGACAGTGTTTTTT.

V is TRBV25-1 and J is TRBJ2-2, with a tentative D call TRBD2 (6 bases). There are 15 residues in the CDR3. Germline CDR1 reads MGHDK; CDR2 reads SYGVNS. With 6 bases removed from V and 6 bases from J, the gap between germline ends came to 17 bases. The CDR3 sequence: CASSVEEEGPGELFF. DNA of the CDR3: TGTGCCAGCAGCGTTGAAGAGGAGGGTCCCGGGGAGCTGTTTTTT.

This clonotype was counted many times. The chain combines TRBV25-1 with TRBJ2-7; D is perhaps TRBD1 or TRBD2 (6 bases each). CDR1 and CDR2 (germline): MGHDK, SYGVNS. Trimming pared 3 bases from V and 1 base from J, leaving 13 bases between. The CDR3 is made up of 15 amino acids. The CDR3 region is CASSDGGRGSYEQYF. The CDR3 nucleotides read TGTGCCAGCAGTGACGGGGGCAGGGGATCCTACGAGCAGTACTTC.

This clonotype has a handful of counts. The chain uses TRBV5-1 and TRBJ1-1; possibly TRBD1 for D (6 bases). The CDR3 contains 13 residues. Trimming took off 0 bases at V and 9 bases at J, with 12 bases between the two ends. Germline V gene data show CDR1 as SGHRS and CDR2 as YFSETQ. The CDR3 nucleotides read TGCGCCAGCAGCTTGGGGCGGACAGCCAAAGCTTTCTTT. As protein: CASSLGRTAKAFF.

Ten or more counts support this clonotype. The gene calls are TRBV11-2 and TRBJ1-2; possible D gene TRBD1, 5 bases. The CDR3 is 16 amino acids. CDR1 is SGHAT and CDR2 is FQNNGV in the germline V gene. V shed 1 base and J shed 0 bases, with 12 bases lying between them. The CDR3 coding sequence is TGTGCCAGCAGCTTAGCCCGGGGACGGTCTAACTATGGCTACACCTTC. It yields the protein CASSLARGRSNYGYTF.

V usage is TRBV7-2 and J usage is TRBJ2-7; D call uncertain. Germline V gene lookup returns CDR1 SGHTA and CDR2 FQGNSA. The CDR3 runs to 14 residues. Trimming shortened V by 7 bases and J by 4 bases, and 17 bases separated the two germline ends. CDR3 nucleotides: TGTGCCAGCACCCGTGAGACGAGAATGTACGAGCAGTACTTC. Translation: CASTRETRMYEQYF.

In its sample, this clonotype was seen a few times. This chain joins TRBV27 and TRBJ1-6; D is uncertain. Germline-derived CDR1 and CDR2 are MNHEY and SMNVEV (reference sequence). The V gene lost 6 bases and the J gene lost 6 bases, with 9 bases spanning the gap. The CDR3 has 13 amino acids. CDR3 sequence: CASSPGFNSPLHF. The CDR3, as DNA: TGTGCCAGCAGCCCGGGATTTAATTCACCCCTCCACTTT.

The gene calls are TRBV29-1 and TRBJ1-3; D remains unclear. Looked up from germline, CDR1 is SQVTM and CDR2 is ANQGSEA. This CDR3 is built from 18 residues. Trimming removed 0 bases at V and 0 bases at J, with 18 bases between. CDR3 in DNA: TGCAGCGTTGAAGAACCGGCCCTCGGCTCCGACTCTGGAAACACCATATATTTT. Residues: CSVEEPALGSDSGNTIYF. Full variable domain (missing parts from reference TRBV29-1 and TRBJ1-3): SAVISQKPSRDICQRGTSLTIQCQVDSQVTMMFWYRQQPGQSLTLIATANQGSEATYESGFVIDKFPISRPNLTFSTLTVSNMSPEDSSIYLCSVEEPALGSDSGNTIYFGEGSWLTVV.

Concerning this clonotype itself: Relative to the germline gene, one junction end is altered; a read error may explain this. V gene TRBV9 combines with J gene TRBJ1-4, with 7 bases fitting TRBD1. CDR3 length: 14 residues. CDR1 is SGDLS and CDR2 is YYNGEE in the germline V gene. Written as DNA, the CDR3 is TGTGCCAGCAGCTTCCAAGATTGCGGGGACAGCGCACTTTTT. Amino acids: CASSFQDCGDSALF.

The chain couples TRBV20-1 to TRBJ2-5, with 13 nucleotides matching TRBD2. The CDR3 spans 14 residues. V trimming: 8 bases; J trimming: 5 bases; junction bases outside the gene matches: 8. Germline CDR1 reads DFQATT; CDR2 reads SNEGSKA (reference sequence). CDR3 protein: CSPRLAGGLETQYF. CDR3 in DNA: TGCAGTCCGCGACTAGCGGGAGGCCTTGAGACCCAGTACTTC.

The CDR3 protein is CASGGQSNYEQYF. CDR3 bases: TGCGCCAGCGGGGGACAGAGTAACTACGAGCAGTACTTC. The V and J genes are TRBV5-1 and TRBJ2-7, with 7 nucleotides matching TRBD1. This CDR3 is 13 amino acids long. Unmatched junction bases numbered 7, after V lost 7 bases and J lost 3 bases. The germline V gene encodes CDR1 SGHRS and CDR2 YFSETQ. Full variable domain (outside the CDR3, taken from reference TRBV5-1 and TRBJ2-7): KAGVTQTPRYLIKTRGQQVTLSCSPISGHRSVSWYQQTPGQGLQFLFEYFSETQRNKGNFPGRFSGRQFSNSRSEMNVSTLELGDSALYLCASGGQSNYEQYFGPGTRLTVT.

This clonotype was seen a single time. This chain uses TRBV10-3 with TRBJ1-5; TRBD1 matches at 9 bases. This CDR3 comprises 14 residues. Germline-derived CDR1 and CDR2 are ENHRY and SYGVKD. J gave up 5 bases and V 6 bases, and 5 bases lay outside the gene matches. The CDR3 loop is CAISTGQGYQPQHF. The CDR3, as DNA: TGTGCCATCAGCACGGGACAGGGATATCAGCCCCAGCATTTT.

The CDR3 region has the DNA TGCAGTGCTATGGCATTACTAGCGGGGAACGAGCATTTT. This codes for CSAMALLAGNEHF. The chain employs TRBV20-1 and TRBJ1-5; D remains unclear. The CDR3 has 13 residues. Trimming stripped 4 bases from V and 14 bases from J, with 21 bases between. Per germline, CDR1 DFQATT and CDR2 SNEGSKA (reference sequence).

The J gene is TRBJ2-7, the V gene TRBV20-1; D is unresolved. Germline V gives CDR1 DFQATT, CDR2 SNEGSKA (reference sequence). This CDR3 spans 14 amino acids. Between the trimmed V and J ends, which lost 5 bases and 0 bases, there was a span of 14 bases. The chain's CDR3 is CSAQVFASSYEQYF. In DNA, the CDR3 is TGCAGTGCTCAAGTCTTTGCCAGCTCCTACGAGCAGTACTTC.

This clonotype came up many times. This chain uses TRBV6-6 with TRBJ2-2; D gene unclear. V was pared by 2 bases and J by 6 bases, with 4 bases between. Germline V CDR1 and CDR2: MNHNY, SVGAGI (reference sequence). The length of the CDR3 is 12 residues. The DNA of the CDR3 is TGTGCCAGCAGTTACGGGCCCGGGGAGCTGTTTTTT. It encodes CASSYGPGELFF.